These 10 T cell receptor beta chains were sequenced from one sample in a study of regulatory T cells in long-lasting Graves disease. Described time point: newly diagnosed GD, antithyroid drugs for less than 3 months. PBMCs provided the RNA from which the TCR library was made. Sequencing libraries for TCR beta were prepared with iRepertoire HTBI primers and Arm-PCR of CDR3 regions. MiXCR was run by TCRdb on the multiplex PCR reads, yielding one entry per CDR3 protein. The sample consists of a few hundred thousand distinct CDR3 sequences, roughly 13% of them appearing once. These data also featured in a second study, about T cells in Graves' hyperthyroidism and ophthalmopathy.

The specimen comprised peripheral blood mononuclear cells (PBMCs), sampled at new diagnosis, from a patient treated with antithyroid drugs. These receptors all stem from a man aged 25 to 40 with Graves disease.

The rearrangement links TRBV5-1 to TRBJ2-2; D may be TRBD1 (7 bases). The CDR3 covers 16 residues. The V end was cut by 2 bases, the J end by 4 bases, with 15 bases between. Germline V CDR1 and CDR2: SGHRS, YFSETQ. Here the CDR3 reads CASSFAGTAGTGELFF. CDR3 DNA sequence: TGCGCCAGCAGCTTCGCCGGGACAGCGGGCACCGGGGAGCTGTTTTTT.

The sample holds many counts of this clonotype. The rearrangement uses TRBV12-3 or TRBV12-4 and TRBJ2-6; D remains ambiguous. V was pared by 3 bases and J by 2 bases, with 8 bases between. The CDR3 is 15 amino acids. In nucleotides, the CDR3 is TGTGCCAGCAGTTTCTCAACTCCTGGGGCCAACGTCCTGACTTTC. Protein sequence: CASSFSTPGANVLTF.

This clonotype was seen a handful of times. The V call is TRBV30, the J call TRBJ1-2, with 9 positions matching TRBD1. The CDR3 consists of 12 residues. Germline V gene lookup returns CDR1 GTSNPN and CDR2 SVGIG (reference sequence). Trimming at V came to 3 bases and at J to 6 bases, leaving 2 bases not matched to a gene. The CDR3 DNA follows: TGTGCCTGGAGGGGGACAGGGAATGGCTACACCTTC. Protein product: CAWRGTGNGYTF.

This clonotype was found a few times. The chain combines TRBV4-1 with TRBJ2-2, with TRBD2 identical over 9 bases. In germline, CDR1 is MGHRA, CDR2 YSYEKL. This CDR3 region has 17 residues. The V gene end was trimmed by 4 bases and the J gene end by 7 bases; junction bases not matched to a gene: 13. The CDR3 is CASSPREVAGVGGELFF. The CDR3 region has the DNA TGCGCCAGCAGCCCCCGGGAGGTAGCGGGAGTTGGCGGGGAGCTGTTTTTT.

The J gene is TRBJ2-7, the V gene TRBV5-4; D may be TRBD1 (6 bases). Germline-derived CDR1 and CDR2 are SGHNT and YYREEE (reference sequence). V lost 5 bases and J 3 bases, leaving 12 bases between the germline ends. The CDR3 sequence is 13 residues long. CDR3 amino acids: CASSYGQYYEQYF. The CDR3 DNA follows: TGTGCCAGCAGTTATGGACAGTACTACGAGCAGTACTTC.

This clonotype was counted ten times or more. J is TRBJ2-3 and V is TRBV7-3, with TRBD2 identical over 7 bases. This CDR3 is 15 amino acids long. CDR1 is SGHTA, CDR2 FQGTGA, per germline. Trimming cost V 5 bases and J 2 bases; bases outside gene matches: 7. CDR3 loop: CASSLSSGHTDTQYF. DNA of the CDR3: TGTGCCAGCAGCCTCTCTAGCGGTCACACAGATACGCAGTATTTT.

To note about this clonotype: With a far larger clone one base away, a read error is the likely cause. The chain uses TRBV10-3 and TRBJ2-1; weak D call: TRBD2 (5 bases). With 5 bases removed from V and 0 bases from J, the gap between germline ends came to 17 bases. The CDR3 totals 17 residues. Per the germline V gene, CDR1 is ENHRY and CDR2 is SYGVKD. CDR3 sequence reads: CAISYSYAGPSYNEQFF. DNA of the CDR3: TGTGCCATCAGTTACTCGTACGCGGGTCCCTCCTACAATGAGCAGTTCTTC.

V is TRBV12-3 or TRBV12-4 and J is TRBJ2-1; 8 nucleotides align to TRBD1. The junction had 3 bases not matched to a gene; V was cut back by 3 bases and J by 2 bases. The CDR3 has 15 residues. In nucleotides, the CDR3 is TGTGCCAGCAGTTTTGACAGGGGTACCTACAATGAGCAGTTCTTC. Translating it yields CASSFDRGTYNEQFF.

This clonotype has at least ten counts. The chain carries TRBV20-1 and TRBJ2-7; 9 positions agree with TRBD1. The CDR3 runs 15 residues. Germline V CDR1 and CDR2: DFQATT, SNEGSKA (reference sequence). The V segment lost 0 bases and the J segment 3 bases; nucleotides outside the gene matches: 6. In DNA form, the CDR3 reads TGCAGTGCTAGAGATCTACAGGGGGCGCGCTACGAGCAGTACTTC. This translates into CSARDLQGARYEQYF.

The chain is built from TRBV19 and TRBJ2-2; D perhaps matches TRBD1 (6 bases). The germline V gene encodes CDR1 LNHDA and CDR2 SQIVND (reference sequence). This CDR3 region has 16 residues. V lost 5 bases, J lost 2 bases, and 15 bases lay in between. CDR3 DNA sequence: TGTGCCAGTAGTCCCAGGACAGCTTCTAACACCGGGGAGCTGTTTTTT. Amino acids: CASSPRTASNTGELFF.